This T cell receptor (beta chain) was retrieved from a study of cytomegalovirus exposure and HLA in healthy donors. It was healthy bone marrow donors who served as donors. 60 Vbeta and 13 Jbeta primers were used in PCR. TCRdb keeps only in-frame clones here, not all; method: immunoSEQ multiplex PCR. This table has about 120,000 clones, 80% appearing once. The V gene lost 5 bases and the J gene lost 4 bases, with 15 bases spanning the gap. The germline V gene encodes CDR1 SGHTA and CDR2 FQGNSA. The CDR3 runs 15 residues. The clonotype originates from a female donor in good health and CMV-seropositive. The rearrangement uses TRBV7-2 and TRBJ2-1; tentative D call: TRBD2 (5 bases). Specimen: PBMCs. The CDR3 spells CASSLDLRDYNEQFF. CDR3 sequence (DNA): TGTGCCAGCAGCCTGGATCTTCGGGATTACAATGAGCAGTTCTTC.